This record looks at one TCR beta chain sequence and its context. These data belong to a study of blood T cell repertoires in COVID-19. In the study overall: Italy, Spain and the United States were the sources of the convalescent and acute COVID-19 samples. The analysed material was cDNA or gDNA that came from T cells, B-cell-depleted T cells, or PBMCs.

Authors' processing steps: Amplification of reference gene primers was used by the study to estimate nucleated cell counts. Assay: immunoSEQ multiplex PCR; the TCRdb copy retains only in-frame clones and omits some. V, J and clone size derive from that table, while D and trimming were established from the DNA sequence. The table shows about 160,000 clones, with 85% occurring only once. V gave up 3 bases and J gave up 4 bases; unmatched junction bases: 10. Germline V gene sequence: CDR1 SGHDT, CDR2 YYEEEE. The CDR3 is 16 residues long. Sample: peripheral blood. The receptor was derived from a human donor with acute or convalescent COVID-19. The donor label of this sample is uncertain. V usage is TRBV5-6 and J usage is TRBJ2-5; 9 bases are shared with TRBD2. This CDR3 reads CASSWRGAGGRETQYF. CDR3 DNA: TGTGCCAGCAGCTGGAGAGGGGCGGGGGGGCGAGAGACCCAGTACTTC. The variable domain in full, completed from reference TRBV5-6 and TRBJ2-5, reads DAGVTQSPTHLIKTRGQQVTLRCSPKSGHDTVSWYQQALGQGPQFIFQYYEEEERQRGNFPDRFSGHQFPNYSSELNVNALLLGDSALYLCASSWRGAGGRETQYFGPGTRLLVL.